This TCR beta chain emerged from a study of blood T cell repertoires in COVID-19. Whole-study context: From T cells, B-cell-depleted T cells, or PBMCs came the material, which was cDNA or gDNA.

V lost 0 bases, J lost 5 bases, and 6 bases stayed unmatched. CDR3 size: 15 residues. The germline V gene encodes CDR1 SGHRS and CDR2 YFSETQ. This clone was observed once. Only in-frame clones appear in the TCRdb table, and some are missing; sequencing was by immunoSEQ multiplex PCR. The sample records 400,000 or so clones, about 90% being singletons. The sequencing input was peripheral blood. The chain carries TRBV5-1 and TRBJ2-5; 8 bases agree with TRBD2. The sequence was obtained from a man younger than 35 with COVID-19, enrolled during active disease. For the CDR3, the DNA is TGCGCCAGCAGCTTGGCCGGGACTAGTCAGGAGACCCAGTACTTC. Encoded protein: CASSLAGTSQETQYF.